This T cell receptor (beta chain) was identified in a study of T cell repertoires in cytomegalovirus infection. Background on the study: From public TCR beta signatures came an indication of both CMV infection and matching HLA type.

One entry per CDR3 protein, called by TCRdb with MiXCR from the reads. The sample holds about 450,000 distinct CDR3 sequences; approximately 33% are singletons and the top ten take 12% to 15%. General study findings and limits: Carriage of CMV together with the relevant HLA was identifiable through cumulative public TCR beta family frequency. Predominance within the ex vivo response was attributable to HLA-C-restricted CMV-specific TCR beta clonotypes.

Details on this clonotype: Its antigen remains unidentified.

The CDR3 covers 18 residues. V lost 1 base, J lost 0 bases, and 11 bases stayed unmatched. Germline CDR1 and CDR2: MDHEN and SYDVKM. This TCR came from a human donor in good health (CMV status not recorded). Some clones in this sample may be carry-over from other donors' samples. Material: PBMCs. The chain links TRBV28 to TRBJ1-2; 7 bases line up with TRBD1. The DNA for the CDR3 is TGTGCCAGCAGTTTATTCCGGGACAGTGGGGACTCTAACTATGGCTACACCTTC. Encoded protein: CASSLFRDSGDSNYGYTF.